This T cell receptor beta chain was identified during a study of blood T cell repertoires in COVID-19. Germline V lookup: CDR1 SEHNR, CDR2 FQNEAQ (reference sequence). The CDR3 is 11 residues long. Clones were read by immunoSEQ multiplex PCR, and TCRdb kept only the in-frame ones, dropping some. The sample has under 250,000 clones, about four fifths seen once. With regard to this clone: The germline gene is not matched at one end of the junction; a read error may be the cause.

The sample was peripheral blood. The sequence derives from a man older than 75 with acute or convalescent COVID-19. The J gene is TRBJ1-3, the V gene TRBV7-9, with D unclear. The CDR3 spells CASSLGRSRVF. The CDR3 nucleotides are TGTGCCAGCAGCTTGGGTCGCTCGAGGGTTTTT.